Below, 4 T cell receptor beta chains from the same sample are listed, as sequenced in a study of PD-1 blockade in mismatch repair-deficient tumors. Using immunoSEQ multiplex PCR, the repertoire was profiled, and TCRdb retains in-frame clones only, with some absent. Found here are fewer than 60,000 clones, around 77% of them singletons; the top ten hold around 3.5%. The sequencing used PBMCs, collected before pembrolizumab treatment. Receptors originate from an adult with mismatch repair-deficient cancer.

The chain carries TRBV5-1 and TRBJ2-3, with 11 nucleotides matching TRBD2. CDR1 and CDR2 (germline): SGHRS, YFSETQ. The CDR3 totals 16 residues. V trimming: 4 bases; J trimming: 1 base; junction bases outside the gene matches: 5. The CDR3 protein is CASSPTSGKGTDTQYF. The CDR3 DNA follows: TGCGCCAGCAGCCCGACTAGCGGGAAAGGCACAGATACGCAGTATTTT.

The rearrangement joins TRBV7-6 to TRBJ2-2; TRBD2 matches at 7 bases. Trimming took 1 base from V and 1 from J; bases not matched to a gene: 9. CDR1 is SGHVS, CDR2 FNYEAQ, per germline. This CDR3 has 18 amino acids. CDR3 coding DNA: TGTGCCAGCAGCTTAGGTTCGGTGTTAGCGGGGAACACCGGGGAGCTGTTTTTT. Translated: CASSLGSVLAGNTGELFF.

The chain is built from TRBV10-3 and TRBJ2-3, with 7 bases fitting TRBD1. CDR1 is ENHRY and CDR2 is SYGVKD in the germline V gene. V lost 3 bases to trimming and J lost 2 bases; unmatched junction nucleotides: 5. The CDR3 spans 15 residues. The CDR3 DNA follows: TGTGCCATCAGTGAAGGTCAGGGGGACACAGATACGCAGTATTTT. Translation: CAISEGQGDTDTQYF.

V is TRBV5-4 and J is TRBJ2-5, with 9 bases fitting TRBD1. This CDR3 contains 13 residues. Germline V gene lookup returns CDR1 SGHNT and CDR2 YYREEE (reference sequence). The junction had 0 bases not matched to a gene; V was cut back by 3 bases and J by 3 bases. The CDR3 DNA reads as TGTGCCAGCAGCTGGACAGGGGAAGAGACCCAGTACTTC. Amino acids: CASSWTGEETQYF. Combining the CDR3 with reference TRBV5-4 and TRBJ2-5 gives the whole variable domain ETGVTQSPTHLIKTRGQQVTLRCSSQSGHNTVSWYQQALGQGPQFIFQYYREEENGRGNFPPRFSGLQFPNYSSELNVNALELDDSALYLCASSWTGEETQYFGPGTRLLVL.